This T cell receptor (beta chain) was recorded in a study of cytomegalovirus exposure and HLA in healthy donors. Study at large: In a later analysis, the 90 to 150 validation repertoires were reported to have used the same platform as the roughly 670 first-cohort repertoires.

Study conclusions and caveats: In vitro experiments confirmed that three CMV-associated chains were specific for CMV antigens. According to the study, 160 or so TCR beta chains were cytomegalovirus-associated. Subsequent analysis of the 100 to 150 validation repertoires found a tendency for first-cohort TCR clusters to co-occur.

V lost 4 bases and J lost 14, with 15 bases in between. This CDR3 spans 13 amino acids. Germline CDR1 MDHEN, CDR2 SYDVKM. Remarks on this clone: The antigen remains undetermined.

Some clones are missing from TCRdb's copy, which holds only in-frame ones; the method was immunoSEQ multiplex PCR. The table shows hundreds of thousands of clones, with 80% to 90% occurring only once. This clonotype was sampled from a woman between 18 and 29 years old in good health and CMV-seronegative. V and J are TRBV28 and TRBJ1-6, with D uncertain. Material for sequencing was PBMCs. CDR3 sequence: CASSSFLIPALHF. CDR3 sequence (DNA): TGTGCCAGCAGTTCGTTCCTAATTCCGGCCCTCCACTTT.